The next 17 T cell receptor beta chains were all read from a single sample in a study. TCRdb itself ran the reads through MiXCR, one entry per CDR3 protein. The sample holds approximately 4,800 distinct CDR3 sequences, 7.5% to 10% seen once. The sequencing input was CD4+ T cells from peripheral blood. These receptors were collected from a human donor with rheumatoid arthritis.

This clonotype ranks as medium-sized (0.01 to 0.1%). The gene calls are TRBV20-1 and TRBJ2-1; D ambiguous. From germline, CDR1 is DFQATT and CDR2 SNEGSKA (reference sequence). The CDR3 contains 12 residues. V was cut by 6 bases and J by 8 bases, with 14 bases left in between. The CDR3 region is CSAPGPADEQFF. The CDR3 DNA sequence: TGCAGTGCCCCGGGCCCGGCAGATGAGCAGTTCTTC.

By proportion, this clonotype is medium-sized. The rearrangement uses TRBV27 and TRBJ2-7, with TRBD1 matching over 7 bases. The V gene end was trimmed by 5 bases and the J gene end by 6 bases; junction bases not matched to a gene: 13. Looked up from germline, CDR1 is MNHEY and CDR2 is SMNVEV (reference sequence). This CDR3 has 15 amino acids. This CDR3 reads CASSKTGTALGEQYF. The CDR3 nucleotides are TGTGCCAGCAGTAAAACCGGGACAGCCCTAGGCGAGCAGTACTTC.

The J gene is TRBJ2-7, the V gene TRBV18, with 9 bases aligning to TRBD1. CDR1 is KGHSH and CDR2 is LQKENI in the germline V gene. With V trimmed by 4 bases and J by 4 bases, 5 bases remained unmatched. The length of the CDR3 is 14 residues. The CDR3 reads CASSLGTGQYEQYF. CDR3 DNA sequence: TGTGCCAGCTCACTCGGGACAGGGCAGTACGAGCAGTACTTC.

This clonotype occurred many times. The CDR3 nucleotides read TGCAGTGCTAGATCACCGGTTTGGAATGAGCAGTTCTTC. Its translation is CSARSPVWNEQFF. This sequence joins TRBV20-1 and TRBJ2-1; D not certain. This CDR3 has 13 residues. The germline gives CDR1 DFQATT, CDR2 SNEGSKA (reference sequence). V was trimmed by 2 bases and J by 7 bases, leaving 12 bases between them.

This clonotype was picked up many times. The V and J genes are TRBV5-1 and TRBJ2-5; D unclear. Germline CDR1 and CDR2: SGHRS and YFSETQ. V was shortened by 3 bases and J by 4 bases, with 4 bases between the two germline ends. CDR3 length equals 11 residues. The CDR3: CASSSTETQYF. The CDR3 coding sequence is TGCGCCAGCAGCTCTACAGAGACCCAGTACTTC.

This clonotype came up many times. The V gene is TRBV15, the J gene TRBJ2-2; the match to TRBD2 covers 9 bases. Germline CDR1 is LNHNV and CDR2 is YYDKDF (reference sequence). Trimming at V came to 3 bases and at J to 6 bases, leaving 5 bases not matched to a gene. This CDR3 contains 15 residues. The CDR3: CATSRASGIAGELFF. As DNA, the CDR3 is TGTGCCACCAGCAGGGCTAGCGGGATCGCCGGGGAGCTGTTTTTT. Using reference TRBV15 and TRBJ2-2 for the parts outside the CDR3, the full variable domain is DAMVIQNPRYQVTQFGKPVTLSCSQTLNHNVMYWYQQKSSQAPKLLFHYYDKDFNNEADTPDNFQSRRPNTSFCFLDIRSPGLGDTAMYLCATSRASGIAGELFFGEGSRLTVL.

CDR3 nucleotides: TGTGCCAGCAGTTCCCTAGCGGGAGTCACCGGGGAGCTGTTTTTT. Protein sequence: CASSSLAGVTGELFF. The chain couples TRBV12-3 or TRBV12-4 to TRBJ2-2; 10 bases are a match to TRBD2. V was clipped by 4 bases and J by 4 bases; unmatched bases: 3. CDR3 length: 15 amino acids.

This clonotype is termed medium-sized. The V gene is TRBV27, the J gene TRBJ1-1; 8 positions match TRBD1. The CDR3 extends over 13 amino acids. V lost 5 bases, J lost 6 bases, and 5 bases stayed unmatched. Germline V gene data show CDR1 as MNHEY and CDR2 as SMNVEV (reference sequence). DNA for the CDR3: TGTGCCAGCAGTGACAGGGGCCCTCCTGAAGCTTTCTTT. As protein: CASSDRGPPEAFF.

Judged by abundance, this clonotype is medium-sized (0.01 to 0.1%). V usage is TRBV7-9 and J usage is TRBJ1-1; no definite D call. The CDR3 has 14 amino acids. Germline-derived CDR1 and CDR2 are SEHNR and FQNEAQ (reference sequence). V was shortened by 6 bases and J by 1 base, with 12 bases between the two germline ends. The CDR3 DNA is TGTGCCAGCAGTCGTTCGGACGGGAACACTGAAGCTTTCTTT. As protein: CASSRSDGNTEAFF.

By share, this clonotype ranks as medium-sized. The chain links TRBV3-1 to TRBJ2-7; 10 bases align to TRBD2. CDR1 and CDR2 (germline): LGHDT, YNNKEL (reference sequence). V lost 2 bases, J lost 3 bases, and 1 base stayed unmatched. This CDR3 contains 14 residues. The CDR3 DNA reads TGTGCCAGCAGCCAATCTAGCGGGAGCTACGAGCAGTACTTC. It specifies CASSQSSGSYEQYF.

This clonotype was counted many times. In nucleotides, the CDR3 is TGTGCCAGTGGGAGAGGGGAGACCCAGTACTTC. Protein product: CASGRGETQYF. This rearrangement joins TRBV12-3 or TRBV12-4 to TRBJ2-5; tentative D call: TRBD2 (5 bases). This CDR3 is 11 amino acids long. Trimming pared 9 bases from V and 5 bases from J, leaving 10 bases between.

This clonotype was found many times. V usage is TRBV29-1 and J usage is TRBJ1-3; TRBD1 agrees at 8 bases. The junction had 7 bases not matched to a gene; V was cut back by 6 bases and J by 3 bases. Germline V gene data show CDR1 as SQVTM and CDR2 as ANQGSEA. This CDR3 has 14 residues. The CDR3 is CSVNGQGDGNTIYF. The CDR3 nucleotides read TGCAGCGTGAACGGACAGGGTGATGGAAACACCATATATTTT.

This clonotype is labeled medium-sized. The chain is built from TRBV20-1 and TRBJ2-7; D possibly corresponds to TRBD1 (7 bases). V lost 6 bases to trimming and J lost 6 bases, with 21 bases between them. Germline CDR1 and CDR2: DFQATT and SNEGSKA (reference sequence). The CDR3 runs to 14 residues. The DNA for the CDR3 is TGCAGTGCCAGCACGGGGGACAGATTTGGCGAGCAGTACTTC. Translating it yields CSASTGDRFGEQYF.

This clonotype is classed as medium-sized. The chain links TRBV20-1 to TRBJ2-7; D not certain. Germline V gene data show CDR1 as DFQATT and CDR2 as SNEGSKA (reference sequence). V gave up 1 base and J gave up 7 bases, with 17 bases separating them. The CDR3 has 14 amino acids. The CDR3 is CSARVLSSDFEQYF. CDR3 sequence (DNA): TGCAGTGCTAGAGTCCTGTCGTCAGATTTTGAGCAGTACTTC.

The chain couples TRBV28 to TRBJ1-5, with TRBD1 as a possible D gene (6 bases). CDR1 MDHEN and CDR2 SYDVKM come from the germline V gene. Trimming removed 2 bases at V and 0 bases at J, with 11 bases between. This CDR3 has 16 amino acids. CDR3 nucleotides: TGTGCCAGCAGTTTACGGGGGGCCTCTAGCAATCAGCCCCAGCATTTT. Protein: CASSLRGASSNQPQHF.

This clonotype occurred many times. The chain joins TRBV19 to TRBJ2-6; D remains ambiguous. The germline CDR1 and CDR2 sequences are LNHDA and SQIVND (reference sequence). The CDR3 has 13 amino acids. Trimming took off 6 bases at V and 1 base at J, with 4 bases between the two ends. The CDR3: CASSQSGANVLTF. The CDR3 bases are TGTGCCAGTAGCCAATCTGGGGCCAACGTCCTGACTTTC.

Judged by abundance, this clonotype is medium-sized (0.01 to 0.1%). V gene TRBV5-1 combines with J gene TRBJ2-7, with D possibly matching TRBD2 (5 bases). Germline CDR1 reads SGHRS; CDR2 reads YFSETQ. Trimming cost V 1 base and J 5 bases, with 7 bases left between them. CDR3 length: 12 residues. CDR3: CASSLPGDEQYF. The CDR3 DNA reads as TGCGCCAGCAGCTTGCCCGGGGACGAGCAGTACTTC.